This T cell receptor (beta chain) was retrieved from a study of blood T cell repertoires in COVID-19 (dated by TCRdb to about 2020). Turning to the overall study: Samples from collaborators originated in the United States, Italy and Spain and spanned both the acute and convalescent phases of COVID-19. The material from the prospective study consisted of cDNA or gDNA derived from T cells, B-cell-depleted T cells, or PBMCs. The dataset comprised deeply sampled blood TCRbeta repertoires from subjects exposed to, actively infected with, or recovered from COVID-19. A freely available public database, intended as a resource for researchers studying the immune response to SARS-CoV-2, is where the repertoires were released. The samples were drawn from the first 160 participants of the ongoing ImmuneRACE study and from 1,254 subjects provided by 6 global collaborators. A de-identified subject ID, COVID-19 status, age in years and sex were almost always included in the sample metadata. Where HLA class I and class II types were available, the types were taken from metadata supplied by the sample provider, not from assay-based typing. The research as a whole found: How much clinical and demographic metadata was included differed by source and by participant, and the metadata was provided uncurated.

With respect to this clone: Which antigen it targets is not known. The conserved closing phenylalanine or tryptophan is absent in this CDR3, likely reflecting a read error. The DNA is omitted, as the CDR3 cannot be located on it reliably, and the CDR3 follows TCRdb's listing.

Another Seattle source contributed samples from volunteer blood donors who had recovered from COVID-19. Whole blood was collected in K2EDTA tubes by collaborating institutions according to the institutions' own protocols. For TCRbeta analysis, collaborators shipped samples in one of three forms: frozen whole blood, isolated PBMCs, or DNA extracted from either of those sample types. The immunoSEQ Assay, a bias-controlled multiplex PCR, was used to amplify TCRbeta CDR3 regions from genomic DNA. Turning to the authors' computational methods: The number of nucleated cells in each sample was estimated from the amplification of reference gene primers within the assay. To quantify the absolute abundance of each unique TCRbeta CDR3 rearrangement, sequence reads were collapsed and filtered. For each sample, productive Simpson clonality was calculated by taking the square root of Simpson's diversity index across productive rearrangements. The table was pulled from immuneACCESS by TCRdb, which kept in-frame rearrangements only. Such tables lose some clones; where checked, under half of the loss comes from unresolved V genes, and the rest has no known cause. V and J calls and clone size are those listed in that table; D and trimming were worked out from the DNA. This sample lists around 250,000 clones; roughly 85% were detected once. The biggest ten clones account for around 2.2% of the sample.

This receptor was identified in a man aged 30-40 years who had recovered from COVID-19. Sequencing was done on a sample of peripheral blood.

The CDR3 region reads CASSEDLSGGTTQ. This receptor chain uses TRBV2 and TRBJ2-7; the table assigns TRBD2, which was not confirmed against the DNA. A total of 13 residues make up the CDR3, ends included. The germline V gene sets CDR1 to SNHLY and CDR2 to FYNNEI.